This T cell receptor (beta chain) was sequenced in a study of identical twins. Study-level findings and limits: Twins shared beta out-of-frame sequences in excess, but this excess was weaker. Compared with unrelated sharing, twin-shared out-of-frame alpha sequences had more low-probability sequences.

It was template switching that added a universal primer site, and there were unique molecular identifiers on the cDNA. Each CDR3 protein gets one entry after TCRdb re-called the 5' RACE reads with MiXCR. The sample shows hundreds of thousands of distinct CDR3 sequences, 12% of them seen only once. This clonotype has more than one count but fewer than ten. Antigen: not known. V was shortened by 4 bases and J by 0 bases, with 11 bases between the two germline ends. Looked up from germline, CDR1 is SGHTA and CDR2 is FQGTGA. The CDR3 length is 15 residues. These data were also reused for a study on yellow fever vaccine responses in identical twins.

The chain employs TRBV7-3 and TRBJ2-3; D ambiguous. This TCR was sampled from a woman under 30 in good health. Sequencing input: PBMCs. The DNA of the CDR3 is TGTGCCAGCAGCTCCCGAGGATATAGCACAGATACGCAGTATTTT. This translates into CASSSRGYSTDTQYF.